This T cell receptor (beta chain) was obtained from a study of cytomegalovirus exposure and HLA in healthy donors. Overall study results and limits: Per a prior analysis, the majority of TCR beta V segments were productive roughly 87% or roughly 30% of the time. The study recorded 160 or so TCR beta chains that were cytomegalovirus-associated. Sequencing had likely introduced a cluster of highly shared sequence variants as an artifact. When analyzed later, a missense DCLRE1C variant was found to be linked to TCR beta V- and J-gene trimming.

Researchers ran the PCR with 60 Vbeta and 13 Jbeta primers. Produced via immunoSEQ multiplex PCR; TCRdb's table is partial and in-frame only. Among about 190,000 clones listed, over 70% were seen once. As concerns this clone: Its antigen is currently unknown.

The TCR comes from a man younger than 45 in good health and CMV-seronegative. The sequenced material came from PBMCs.

The CDR3 coding sequence is TGTGCCAGCAGTTCCCAGGGCTCCAAGGACTACCCCCTCTACGAGCAGTACTTC. Protein sequence: CASSSQGSKDYPLYEQYF. J is TRBJ2-7 and V is TRBV27, with D perhaps TRBD2 (6 bases). The V gene's germline CDR1 is MNHEY and CDR2 SMNVEV (reference sequence). The CDR3 has 18 amino acids. Trimming left V 4 bases short and J 3 bases short, with 25 bases between.